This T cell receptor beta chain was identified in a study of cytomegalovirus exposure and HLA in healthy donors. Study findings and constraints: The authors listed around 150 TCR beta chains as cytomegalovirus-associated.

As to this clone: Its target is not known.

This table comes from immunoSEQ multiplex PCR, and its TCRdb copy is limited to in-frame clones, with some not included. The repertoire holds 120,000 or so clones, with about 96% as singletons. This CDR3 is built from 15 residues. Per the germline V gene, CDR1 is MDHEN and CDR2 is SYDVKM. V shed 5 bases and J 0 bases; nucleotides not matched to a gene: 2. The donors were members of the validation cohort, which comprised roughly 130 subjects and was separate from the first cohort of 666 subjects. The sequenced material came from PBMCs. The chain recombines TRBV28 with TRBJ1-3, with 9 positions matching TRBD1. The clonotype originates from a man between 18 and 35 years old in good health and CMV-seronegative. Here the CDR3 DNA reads TGTGCCAGCAGTCGGGACAGGGTCTCTGGAAACACCATATATTTT. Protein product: CASSRDRVSGNTIYF.